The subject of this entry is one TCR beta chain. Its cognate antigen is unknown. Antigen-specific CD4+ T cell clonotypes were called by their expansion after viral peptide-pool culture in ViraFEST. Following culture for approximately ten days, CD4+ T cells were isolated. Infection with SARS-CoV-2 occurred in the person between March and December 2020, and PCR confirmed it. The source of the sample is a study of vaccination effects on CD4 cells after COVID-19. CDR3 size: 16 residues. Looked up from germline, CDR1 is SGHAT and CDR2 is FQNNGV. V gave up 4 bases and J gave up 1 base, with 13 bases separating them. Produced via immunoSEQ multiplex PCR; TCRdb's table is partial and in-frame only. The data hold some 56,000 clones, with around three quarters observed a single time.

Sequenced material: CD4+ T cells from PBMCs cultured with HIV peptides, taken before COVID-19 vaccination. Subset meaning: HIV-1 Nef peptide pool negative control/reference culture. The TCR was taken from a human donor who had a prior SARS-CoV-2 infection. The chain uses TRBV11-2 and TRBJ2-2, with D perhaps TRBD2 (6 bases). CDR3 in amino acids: CASSSGASVNTGELFF. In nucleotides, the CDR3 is TGTGCCAGCAGCTCAGGCGCTAGCGTGAACACCGGGGAGCTGTTTTTT.